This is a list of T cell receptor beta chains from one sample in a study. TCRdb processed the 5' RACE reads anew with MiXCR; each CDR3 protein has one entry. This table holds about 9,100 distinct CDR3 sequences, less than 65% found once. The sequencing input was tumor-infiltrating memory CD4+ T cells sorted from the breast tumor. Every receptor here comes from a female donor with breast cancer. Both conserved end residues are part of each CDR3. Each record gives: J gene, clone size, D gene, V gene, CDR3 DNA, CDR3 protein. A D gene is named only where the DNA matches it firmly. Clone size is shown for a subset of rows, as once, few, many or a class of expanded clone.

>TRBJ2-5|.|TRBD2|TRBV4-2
TGTGCCAGCAGCCCTTTTAGCGGGAGTGAGGAGACCCAGTACTTC
CASSPFSGSEETQYF
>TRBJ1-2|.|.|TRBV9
TGTGCCAGCAGCACTCGGTGGGGCGGGGACGGCTACACCTTC
CASSTRWGGDGYTF
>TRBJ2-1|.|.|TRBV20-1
.
CSAPLSAPGYNEQFF
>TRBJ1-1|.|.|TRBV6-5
TGTGCCAGCAGTTACTCCGCAGGTGAAGCTTTCTTT
CASSYSAGEAFF
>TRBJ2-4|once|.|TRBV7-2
TGTGCCAGCAGCATCCAGGGCCAAAACATTCAGTACTTC
CASSIQGQNIQYF
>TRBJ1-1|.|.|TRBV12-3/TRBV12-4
TGTGCCAGCGGGCGGGCGAACACTGAAGCTTTCTTT
CASGRANTEAFF
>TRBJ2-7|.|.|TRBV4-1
TGCGCCAGCAGCCAAGAGGGGCAGTTGACGTACGAGCAGTACTTC
CASSQEGQLTYEQYF
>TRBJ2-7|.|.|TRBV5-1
TGCGCCAGCAGGGGCGACGAGTACGAGCAGTACTTC
CASRGDEYEQYF
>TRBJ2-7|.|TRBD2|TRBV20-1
TGCAGTGCTAGCGCACTAGCGGGGTGGGACGAGCAGTACTTC
CSASALAGWDEQYF
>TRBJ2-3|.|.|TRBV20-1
TGCAGTGCTAGTTTCGATACGCAGTATTTT
CSASFDTQYF
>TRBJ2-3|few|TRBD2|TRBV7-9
TGTGCCAGCAGCTTGCTAGCGGGAGATACGCAGTATTTT
CASSLLAGDTQYF
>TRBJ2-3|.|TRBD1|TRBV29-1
TGCAGCGCCACGACAGGGATAGAGTCCACAGATACGCAGTATTTT
CSATTGIESTDTQYF
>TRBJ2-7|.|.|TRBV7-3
TGTGCCAGCAGCTTAACGGGGCAGGTGGGGACCTACGAGCAGTACTTC
CASSLTGQVGTYEQYF
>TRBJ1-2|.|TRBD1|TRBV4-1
TGCGCCAGCAGCCTGGGACAGGGGGAGCATGGCTACACCTTC
CASSLGQGEHGYTF
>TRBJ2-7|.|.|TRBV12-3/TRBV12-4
TGTGCCAGCAGTCGGGACGGCCCAGTTTCCTACGAGCAGTACTTC
CASSRDGPVSYEQYF
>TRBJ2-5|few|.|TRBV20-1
TGCAGCGGAGGGACGGGACCGGAGACCCAGTACTTC
CSGGTGPETQYF
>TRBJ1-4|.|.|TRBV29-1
TGCAGCGTTGCCAGACAGTCAACTAATGAAAAACTGTTTTTT
CSVARQSTNEKLFF
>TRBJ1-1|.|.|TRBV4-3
TGCGCCAGCAGCCAATCTACAAACACTGAAGCTTTCTTT
CASSQSTNTEAFF
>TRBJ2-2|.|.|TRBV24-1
TGTGCCACCAGTGGTCAGGGGACCACCGGGGAGCTGTTTTTT
CATSGQGTTGELFF
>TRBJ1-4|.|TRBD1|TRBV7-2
TGTGCCAGCAGCCAGGACAGGGTGGACGAAAAACTGTTTTTT
CASSQDRVDEKLFF
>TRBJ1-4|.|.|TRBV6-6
TGTGCCAGCAGCCGGGACCCCCGCGGAAAACTGTTTTTT
CASSRDPRGKLFF
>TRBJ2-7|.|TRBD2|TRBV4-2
TGTGCCAGCAGCCTACTCGCGACTAGCGACACCTACGAGCAGTACTTC
CASSLLATSDTYEQYF
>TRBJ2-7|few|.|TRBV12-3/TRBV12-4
TGTGCCAGCAGTTATCCCCCGTATTTCGGGGAGCAGTACTTC
CASSYPPYFGEQYF
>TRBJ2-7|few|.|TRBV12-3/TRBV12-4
TGTGCCAGCAGTGCGCAGGGATACGAGCAGTACTTC
CASSAQGYEQYF
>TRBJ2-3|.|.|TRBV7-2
TGTGCCAGCAGCTTGACCCTTGGGAGCACAGATACGCAGTATTTT
CASSLTLGSTDTQYF
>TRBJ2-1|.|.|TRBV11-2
TGTGCCAGCAGCTTCCTACGGAAAAACAATGAGCAGTTCTTC
CASSFLRKNNEQFF
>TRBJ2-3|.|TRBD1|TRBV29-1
TGCAGCGTGGGACAGGGGTCTGCAGATACGCAGTATTTT
CSVGQGSADTQYF
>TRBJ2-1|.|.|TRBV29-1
TGCAGCGTCCATTACAATGAGCAGTTCTTC
CSVHYNEQFF
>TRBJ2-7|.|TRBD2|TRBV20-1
TGCAGTGCTGAATCCACGCGGGAGCCCTACGAGCAGTACTTC
CSAESTREPYEQYF
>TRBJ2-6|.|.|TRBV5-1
TGCGCCAGCAGCACCGCTTCTAGGCCAGGGGCCAACGTCCTGACTTTC
CASSTASRPGANVLTF
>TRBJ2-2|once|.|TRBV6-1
TGTGCCAGCAGCCCAAGGAACACCGGGGAGCTGTTTTTT
CASSPRNTGELFF
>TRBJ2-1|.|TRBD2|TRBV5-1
TGCGCCAGCAGCTTGAGTGCTAGCGGGGGGGACAATGAGCAGTTCTTC
CASSLSASGGDNEQFF
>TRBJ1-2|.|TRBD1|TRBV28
TGTGCCAGCAGAAGAACAGGGGGCGGCGGCTACACCTTC
CASRRTGGGGYTF
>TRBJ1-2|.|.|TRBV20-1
TGCAGTGCTAGAGGAGTCAGCTATGGCTACACCTTC
CSARGVSYGYTF
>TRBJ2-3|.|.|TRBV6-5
TGTGCCAGCAGACTACAGGGCAGGGGCACGGATACGCAGTATTTT
CASRLQGRGTDTQYF
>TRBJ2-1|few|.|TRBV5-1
TGCGCCAGCAGCTTGGAGCTAGTAGGCCACAATGAGCAGTTCTTC
CASSLELVGHNEQFF
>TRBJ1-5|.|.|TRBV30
TGTGCCTGGACCCCCCGGGGCCGAGGGCCCCAGCATTTT
CAWTPRGRGPQHF
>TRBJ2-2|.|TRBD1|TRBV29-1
TGCAGCGTTGATGGGGGACAGGGATTGACCGGGGAGCTGTTTTTT
CSVDGGQGLTGELFF
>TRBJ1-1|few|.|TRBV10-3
TGTGCCATCAGTACAGATCAGAACACTGAAGCTTTCTTT
CAISTDQNTEAFF
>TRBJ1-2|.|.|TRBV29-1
TGCAGCGTTGAAGACGGTAACTATGGCTACACCTTC
CSVEDGNYGYTF
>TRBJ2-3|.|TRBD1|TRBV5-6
TGTGCCAGCAGCTTGACAGGACAGGGCACAGATACGCAGTATTTT
CASSLTGQGTDTQYF
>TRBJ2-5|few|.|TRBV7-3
TGTGCCAGCAGCTACAGGGTCCAAGAGACCCAGTACTTC
CASSYRVQETQYF
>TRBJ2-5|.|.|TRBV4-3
TGCGCCAGCAGCCAAGATCGGACAGCGGAGACCCAGTACTTC
CASSQDRTAETQYF
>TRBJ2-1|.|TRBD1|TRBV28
TGTGCCAGCAGTTCCTTTGGGGGACAGGGGGCTATGCATGAGCAGTTCTTC
CASSSFGGQGAMHEQFF
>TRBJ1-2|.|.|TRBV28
TGTGCCGCCGGCACAAAGGGACATGGCTACACCTTC
CAAGTKGHGYTF
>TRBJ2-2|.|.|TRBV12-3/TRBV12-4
TGTGCCAGCAGGCCGGACTCGAGCGGGGAGCTGTTTTTT
CASRPDSSGELFF
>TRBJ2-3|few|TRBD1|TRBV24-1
TGTGCCACCAGTGATCGGGACAGGGGGCTCTCAGATACGCAGTATTTT
CATSDRDRGLSDTQYF
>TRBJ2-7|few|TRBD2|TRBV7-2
TGTGCCAGCAGCTTAGATGCTAGCGGGAGCCCCGAGCAGTACTTC
CASSLDASGSPEQYF
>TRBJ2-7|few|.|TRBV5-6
TGTGCCAGCAGCATACTACAGGTGACGGCGGACTTC
CASSILQVTADF
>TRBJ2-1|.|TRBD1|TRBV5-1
TGCGCCAGCAGCTCGTCGACAGGGTTCCAAAGACGGGGATTCTTC
CASSSSTGFQRRGFF
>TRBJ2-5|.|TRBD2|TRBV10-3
TGTGCCATCAGTGAGAGACTAGCGGGGGAGCAAGAGACCCAGTACTTC
CAISERLAGEQETQYF
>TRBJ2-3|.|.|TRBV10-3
TGTGCCATCAGTGAGTCGGATACGCAGTATTTT
CAISESDTQYF
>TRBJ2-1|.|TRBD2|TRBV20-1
TGCAGTGCTAGAAGCCCACTAGCGGCCTCCTACAATGAGCAGGTCTTC
CSARSPLAASYNEQVF
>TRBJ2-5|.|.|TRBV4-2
TGTGCCAGCAGCCAAAAACGGGGCCCCAGTGAGACCCAGTACTTC
CASSQKRGPSETQYF
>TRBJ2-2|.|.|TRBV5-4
TGTGCCAGCAGCGGAACGACAGGATGGAACACCGGGGAGCTGTTTTTT
CASSGTTGWNTGELFF
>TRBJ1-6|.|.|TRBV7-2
TGTGCCAGCACCCCTTCAGGGGTGGATTCACCCCTCCACTTT
CASTPSGVDSPLHF
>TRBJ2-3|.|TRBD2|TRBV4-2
TGTGCCAGCAGCCCTAGCGGGGGGGATACGCAGTATTTT
CASSPSGGDTQYF